These T cell receptor beta chains were read from a single sample in a study of shared clonotypes between healthy human individuals. Produced via immunoSEQ multiplex PCR; TCRdb's table is partial and in-frame only. The data show 2 million to 2.5 million clones, with 93% seen just once and more than 0.35% held by the top ten. Source material: naive CD4+ T cells from PBMCs. Every receptor here comes from a man between 18 and 35 years old in good health. Some clones in this sample may be carry-over from other donors' samples. Both conserved end residues are part of each CDR3. D genes are given only for firm matches. The size of a clone is reported for some rows only, either as once, few or many, or as a class for expanded clones.

clone_size | j_call | d_call | cdr3_length | v_call | cdr3_nt | cdr3_aa
- | TRBJ2-7 | TRBD2 | 15 | TRBV2 | TGTGCCAGCCAACTAGCGGGAGTGGGTATCGACGAGCAGTACTTC | CASQLAGVGIDEQYF
- | TRBJ2-3 | TRBD2 | 15 | TRBV4-3 | TGCGCCAGCAGCCAAGAAACACGACTAGCCTATACGCAGTATTTT | CASSQETRLAYTQYF
- | TRBJ2-7 | TRBD1 | 16 | TRBV5-5 | TGTGCCAGCAGCTGGACGACAGGGGTGGTATCCTACGAGCAGTACTTC | CASSWTTGVVSYEQYF
- | TRBJ2-2 | TRBD1 | 15 | TRBV5-6 | TGTGCCAGCAGCTTTGGGACAGGGAGCACCGGGGAGCTGTTTTTT | CASSFGTGSTGELFF
- | TRBJ1-5 | TRBD1 | 15 | TRBV2 | TGTGCCAGCACCGACAGGGAAGAGGGCAATCAGCCCCAGCATTTT | CASTDREEGNQPQHF
- | TRBJ2-5 | - | 14 | TRBV5-1 | TGCGCCAGCAGCTTGCCCCTGGCAAGGGAGACCCAGTACTTC | CASSLPLARETQYF
- | TRBJ2-7 | TRBD1 | 15 | TRBV10-1 | TGCGCCAGCAGTTCTGGACAGGGGGGGGCTTACGAGCAGTACTTC | CASSSGQGGAYEQYF
few | TRBJ1-1 | - | 13 | TRBV6-4 | TGTGCCAGCAGTGACAGGGTGGGAACTGAAGCTTTCTTT | CASSDRVGTEAFF
- | TRBJ1-1 | - | 14 | TRBV11-3 | TGTGCCAGCTCCCCGGTGGGCAGGGCCACTGAAGCTTTCTTT | CASSPVGRATEAFF
- | TRBJ2-5 | - | 14 | TRBV2 | TGTGCCAGCAGTCAATCCCAGCCCCAAGAGACCCAGTACTTC | CASSQSQPQETQYF
once | TRBJ1-2 | - | 15 | TRBV5-5 | TGTGCCAGCTACGAGGGCGGGGGCGCGATCTATGGCTACACCTTC | CASYEGGGAIYGYTF
- | TRBJ2-7 | - | 15 | TRBV7-2 | TGTGCCAGCAGCTGGGGGGTTGGGGAGACCTACGAGCAGTACTTC | CASSWGVGETYEQYF
- | TRBJ2-2 | - | 13 | TRBV28 | TGTGCCAGCAGTTTAGTGGGAACCGGGGAGCTGTTTTTT | CASSLVGTGELFF
- | TRBJ1-4 | - | 16 | TRBV5-4 | TGTGCCAGCAGCATTAAAAGACTCGGACGACATGGGGAACTGTTTTTT | CASSIKRLGRHGELFF
- | TRBJ2-1 | - | 16 | TRBV5-4 | TGTGCCAGCAAAAATGCCAAGCAGGGCTCAGACAATGAGCAGTTCTTC | CASKNAKQGSDNEQFF
- | TRBJ2-1 | - | 15 | TRBV7-2 | TGTGCCAGCAGCCCGGATCGGAGCTCCTACAATGAGCAGTTCTTC | CASSPDRSSYNEQFF
- | TRBJ2-4 | - | 15 | TRBV5-1 | TGCGCCAGCAGCACGGAGGGCGGGAAGGGCGGCATTCAGTACTTC | CASSTEGGKGGIQYF
- | TRBJ2-1 | - | 15 | TRBV7-6 | TGTGCCAGCAGCCCCGGGACACCCTCCTACAATGAGCAGTTCTTC | CASSPGTPSYNEQFF
- | TRBJ1-1 | - | 12 | TRBV10-1 | TGCGCCAGCAGTCGTAGGGGAACTGAAGCTTTCTTT | CASSRRGTEAFF
- | TRBJ1-5 | - | 12 | TRBV27 | TGTGCCAGCAGTACGTCCCATCAGCCCCAGCATTTT | CASSTSHQPQHF
- | TRBJ1-4 | TRBD1 | 16 | TRBV7-8 | TGTGCCAGCAGTCCGGGACAGGGAATGTGGAATGAAAAACTGTTTTTT | CASSPGQGMWNEKLFF
- | TRBJ2-2 | - | 15 | TRBV10-1 | TGCGCCAGCAGTACAGGGACTTCGAACACCGGGGAGCTGTTTTTT | CASSTGTSNTGELFF
- | TRBJ2-1 | - | 15 | TRBV10-2 | TGCGCCAGCAGTGAAAGTAGGAAGTCCTACAATGAGCAGTTCTTC | CASSESRKSYNEQFF
few | TRBJ1-1 | - | 12 | TRBV29-1 | TGCAGCGTTGAAGACGGGGTATCTGAAGCTTTCTTT | CSVEDGVSEAFF
once | TRBJ1-4 | TRBD1 | 13 | TRBV30 | TGTGCCTGGCAGGGGGTTTTAGGTGAAAAACTGTTTTTT | CAWQGVLGEKLFF
- | TRBJ2-1 | TRBD2 | 17 | TRBV7-8 | TGTGCCAGCAGCCAACTGGAGCGGGAGTTCACCTACAATGAGCAGTTCTTC | CASSQLEREFTYNEQFF
- | TRBJ2-1 | TRBD2 | 15 | TRBV10-3 | TGTGCCATCAGTGATGCGGGGGGGGACTACAATGAGCAGTTCTTC | CAISDAGGDYNEQFF
- | TRBJ1-1 | - | 15 | TRBV27 | TGTGCCAGCAGTTTATCCCGAAGAGTATCCACTGAAGCTTTCTTT | CASSLSRRVSTEAFF
- | TRBJ2-4 | - | 14 | TRBV5-4 | TGTGCCAGCAGCTCGCGGACAAGAGAAAACATTCAGTACTTC | CASSSRTRENIQYF
few | TRBJ2-2 | - | 14 | TRBV5-1 | TGCGCCAGCAGCGCAACAGGGCTCACCGGGGAGCTGTTTTTT | CASSATGLTGELFF
- | TRBJ2-3 | - | 15 | TRBV18 | TGTGCCAGCTCAAAGAACAGGCCCCGCACAGATACGCAGTATTTT | CASSKNRPRTDTQYF
once | TRBJ1-2 | - | 12 | TRBV10-3 | TGTGCCATCAGTGAGTCGAAGCGTGGCTACACCTTC | CAISESKRGYTF
- | TRBJ1-4 | - | 12 | TRBV29-1 | TGCAGCGTTTCGCAGGGGCGTGAAAAACTGTTTTTT | CSVSQGREKLFF
- | TRBJ1-2 | - | 14 | TRBV27 | TGTGCCAGCAGTTTATCGGGGGGCTGGGGTGGCTACACCTTC | CASSLSGGWGGYTF
- | TRBJ2-1 | - | 14 | TRBV7-3 | TGTGCCAGCAGCCCCTCGGGAGTCCACAATGAGCAGTTCTTC | CASSPSGVHNEQFF
- | TRBJ1-2 | TRBD1 | 15 | TRBV5-4 | TGTGCCAGCAGCTTGGTGGCCAGGGGGCCGGCTGGCTACACCTTC | CASSLVARGPAGYTF
once | TRBJ2-2 | - | 15 | TRBV14 | TGTGCCAGCAGCCGACAGGCTCTAAACACCGGGGAGCTGTTTTTT | CASSRQALNTGELFF
- | TRBJ1-5 | - | 18 | TRBV7-8 | TGTGCCAGCAGCTTAGGCTCGTGGGTCGGTGGGAGCAATCAGCCCCAGCATTTT | CASSLGSWVGGSNQPQHF
- | TRBJ1-2 | - | 14 | TRBV9 | TGTGCCAGCAGCGTAGATGGGGGAGGCTATGGCTACACCTTC | CASSVDGGGYGYTF
- | TRBJ1-1 | - | 14 | TRBV14 | TGTGCCAGCAGCCGTGGACAGAAGGTCACTGAAGCTTTCTTT | CASSRGQKVTEAFF
- | TRBJ2-3 | TRBD2 | 15 | TRBV12-5 | TGTGCTAGTGGTCTAGCGGGCCCTAGCACAGATACGCAGTATTTT | CASGLAGPSTDTQYF
- | TRBJ1-4 | - | 12 | TRBV2 | TGTGCCAGCAGGGACAATTTCGAAAAACTGTTTTTT | CASRDNFEKLFF
- | TRBJ2-2 | - | 15 | TRBV28 | TGTGCCAGCAGTCACGGGCGTGGGGGCACCGGGGAGCTGTTTTTT | CASSHGRGGTGELFF
- | TRBJ2-6 | - | 12 | TRBV6-5 | TGTGCCAGCAGAGGTTCGGCCAACGTCCTGACTTTC | CASRGSANVLTF
- | TRBJ2-1 | - | 12 | TRBV28 | TGTGCCAGCAGTAATAAGCCATTCTGGCGGTTCTTC | CASSNKPFWRFF
- | TRBJ2-3 | - | 11 | TRBV20-1 | TGCAGTGCTAGAACGATGGATACGCAGTATTTT | CSARTMDTQYF
- | TRBJ2-1 | - | 11 | TRBV10-2 | TGCGCCAGCACCCTGTCGAGTTTGCAGTTCTTC | CASTLSSLQFF
- | TRBJ2-3 | TRBD2 | 14 | TRBV15 | TGTGCCACCCAGATCACTAGCGGCACAGATACGCAGTATTTT | CATQITSGTDTQYF
- | TRBJ1-2 | TRBD1 | 13 | TRBV2 | TGTGCCGGTAGGACAGGGGGAAGCTATGGCTACACCTTC | CAGRTGGSYGYTF
few | TRBJ1-2 | TRBD1 | 14 | TRBV7-6 | TGTGCCAGCAGCCGGGGACAGGGGGGCTATGGCTACACCTTC | CASSRGQGGYGYTF